Given below is one TCR beta chain in context. Its specificity is unknown. The PCR was carried out with 60 Vbeta primers and 13 Jbeta primers. Generated by immunoSEQ multiplex PCR, the TCRdb table keeps only in-frame clones and is missing some. The table lists 150,000 to 200,000 clones, about 80% of them singletons. This sample was included in a study of cytomegalovirus exposure and HLA in healthy donors. Broader study findings: In a later analysis, at a false discovery rate of 0.05, about 16,000 TCR beta sequences matched HLA alleles. Researchers counted around 170 TCR beta chains as cytomegalovirus-associated. In a later analysis, CMV-associated beta chains were mostly HLA-associated, it appeared. When a later analysis compared HLA-associated TCR beta chains with equally common others, the HLA-associated chains turned out to be more clonally expanded and to have lower generation probabilities.

The V and J ends lost 0 bases and 9 bases respectively, with 9 bases between them. CDR1 SEHNR and CDR2 FQNEAQ come from the germline V gene (reference sequence). The CDR3 contains 13 residues. The sample consisted of PBMCs. This chain connects TRBV7-9 to TRBJ2-4; no firm D call. This receptor was identified in a woman aged 30 to 39 in good health and CMV-seronegative. CDR3 DNA sequence: TGTGCCAGCAGCTTAGCCGATCCAGGCATTCAGTACTTC. This gives the protein CASSLADPGIQYF.